The 15 T cell receptor beta chains given below trace back to one sample, sequenced in a study of cytomegalovirus exposure and HLA in healthy donors. The PCR made use of 60 Vbeta and 13 Jbeta primers. Some clones are missing from TCRdb's copy, which holds only in-frame ones; the method was immunoSEQ multiplex PCR. The sample holds about 260,000 clones, approximately 84% seen once. The material sequenced was PBMCs. Every receptor here comes from a woman aged 40-49 years in good health and CMV-seropositive.

The chain is built from TRBV30 and TRBJ2-7; TRBD1 agrees at 7 bases. CDR1 and CDR2 from the germline V gene are GTSNPN and SVGIG (reference sequence). The CDR3 totals 12 residues. The junction had 0 bases not matched to a gene; V was cut back by 1 base and J by 3 bases. The CDR3 DNA follows: TGTGCCTGGAGTGCAGGGGGCTACGAGCAGTACTTC. This translates into CAWSAGGYEQYF.

The V and J genes are TRBV19 and TRBJ1-5; tentative D call: TRBD1 (5 bases). Germline assignment: CDR1 LNHDA and CDR2 SQIVND (reference sequence). The CDR3 spans 13 residues. The V gene lost 6 bases and the J gene lost 4 bases, with 10 bases spanning the gap. The CDR3 DNA sequence: TGTGCCAGTAGCACAGGTGGGAATCAGCCCCAGCATTTT. Translated: CASSTGGNQPQHF.

The J gene is TRBJ2-7, the V gene TRBV9; 8 bases fit TRBD2. Germline-derived CDR1 and CDR2 are SGDLS and YYNGEE. Germline trimming cut 2 bases from V and 3 bases from J; bases unmatched to any gene: 4. This CDR3 is 14 amino acids long. CDR3 sequence reads: CASSVSGTNYEQYF. The CDR3 coding sequence is TGTGCCAGCAGCGTTAGCGGGACCAACTACGAGCAGTACTTC.

The rearrangement uses TRBV18 and TRBJ2-3; 8 bases map to TRBD2. Germline lookup yields CDR1 KGHSH and CDR2 LQKENI. Trimming took 8 bases from V and 2 from J; bases not matched to a gene: 6. The CDR3 consists of 14 residues. The CDR3 here is CASRDSGNTDTQYF. DNA for the CDR3: TGTGCCAGCAGAGATAGCGGGAACACAGATACGCAGTATTTT.

The J gene is TRBJ1-1, the V gene TRBV19, with 7 bases fitting TRBD1. The J segment lost 5 bases and the V segment lost 4 bases, leaving 10 bases of the junction unmatched. The germline gives CDR1 LNHDA, CDR2 SQIVND (reference sequence). The CDR3 spans 15 residues. CDR3 coding DNA: TGTGCCAGTAGTAACCCAGGGGGGAGGAGGACTGAAGCTTTCTTT. This sequence encodes CASSNPGGRRTEAFF.

The CDR3 sequence is CASSRGGQGTDTQYF. CDR3 in DNA: TGTGCCAGCAGCCGCGGGGGACAGGGAACAGATACGCAGTATTTT. The chain carries TRBV7-2 and TRBJ2-3; TRBD1 matches 9 bases. V shed 5 bases and J 3 bases; nucleotides not matched to a gene: 6. The V gene's germline CDR1 is SGHTA and CDR2 FQGNSA. The CDR3 totals 15 residues.

The J gene is TRBJ2-2, the V gene TRBV6-5; D is possibly TRBD1 (6 bases). V shed 9 bases and J shed 4 bases, with 15 bases lying between them. The germline gives CDR1 MNHEY, CDR2 SVGAGI. CDR3 length equals 14 residues. CDR3 nucleotides: TGTGCCAGTATCGGACAGTGGGCCACCGGGGAGCTGTTTTTT. It codes for CASIGQWATGELFF.

This rearrangement joins TRBV7-9 to TRBJ1-4, with D possibly TRBD1 on 5 matching bases. V was shortened by 5 bases and J by 8 bases, with 15 bases between the two germline ends. The CDR3 loop spans 14 amino acids. Germline V gene data show CDR1 as SEHNR and CDR2 as FQNEAQ (reference sequence). CDR3 protein: CASSPWGEVEKLFF. The CDR3 DNA reads as TGTGCCAGCAGCCCATGGGGCGAGGTCGAAAAACTGTTTTTT.

V gene TRBV28 combines with J gene TRBJ2-3; 11 bases align to TRBD2. The CDR3 has 14 amino acids. The V segment lost 6 bases and the J segment 6 bases; nucleotides outside the gene matches: 5. The germline V gene has CDR1 MDHEN and CDR2 SYDVKM. In DNA form, the CDR3 reads TGTGCCAGCAGAACTAGCGGGAGTGGGGATACGCAGTATTTT. Protein: CASRTSGSGDTQYF. The full variable domain, its missing parts supplied by reference TRBV28 and TRBJ2-3, is DVKVTQSSRYLVKRTGEKVFLECVQDMDHENMFWYRQDPGLGLRLIYFSYDVKMKEKGDIPEGYSVSREKKERFSLILESASTNQTSMYLCASRTSGSGDTQYFGPGTRLTVL.

This chain connects TRBV7-8 to TRBJ2-7; 8 nucleotides line up with TRBD2. The CDR3 runs 15 residues. CDR1 and CDR2 (germline): SGHVS, FQNEAQ. Trimming removed 5 bases from V and 8 bases from J; junction bases left unmatched: 14. CDR3 DNA: TGTGCCAGCAGCCCCCGCGCTAGCGGGTTGGCCCAGCAGTACTTC. It encodes CASSPRASGLAQQYF.

The J gene is TRBJ2-7, the V gene TRBV9; 8 bases fit TRBD1. The ends lost 3 bases at V and 3 bases at J; junction bases unmatched: 2. The V gene's germline CDR1 is SGDLS and CDR2 YYNGEE. CDR3 size: 13 residues. The CDR3 region is CASSGDRGYEQYF. In nucleotides, the CDR3 is TGTGCCAGCAGCGGAGACAGGGGCTACGAGCAGTACTTC. Combining the CDR3 with reference TRBV9 and TRBJ2-7 gives the whole variable domain DSGVTQTPKHLITATGQRVTLRCSPRSGDLSVYWYQQSLDQGLQFLIQYYNGEERAKGNILERFSAQQFPDLHSELNLSSLELGDSALYFCASSGDRGYEQYFGPGTRLTVT.

The chain combines TRBV11-2 with TRBJ1-1; D not resolved. The CDR3 spans 13 residues. The V gene's germline CDR1 is SGHAT and CDR2 FQNNGV. V was trimmed by 6 bases and J by 4 bases, leaving 12 bases between them. CDR3 residues: CASSLMGGTEAFF. The CDR3 region has the DNA TGTGCCAGCAGTCTAATGGGAGGCACTGAAGCTTTCTTT.

This clone appeared a few times. The chain couples TRBV6-5 to TRBJ2-7, with 10 positions matching TRBD1. This CDR3 has 14 residues. Germline values: CDR1 MNHEY, CDR2 SVGAGI. V shed 6 bases and J 1 base; nucleotides not matched to a gene: 3. The CDR3 here is CASRRQGASYEQYF. The CDR3 coding sequence is TGTGCCAGCAGACGACAGGGGGCATCCTACGAGCAGTACTTC.

The chain carries TRBV5-4 and TRBJ1-2, with a possible D match to TRBD1 (5 bases). With 4 bases removed from V and 3 bases from J, the gap between germline ends came to 16 bases. Germline values: CDR1 SGHNT, CDR2 YYREEE (reference sequence). This CDR3 comprises 15 residues. The CDR3 reads CASSPGGTEYYGYTF. The CDR3 region has the DNA TGTGCCAGCAGCCCTGGAGGGACCGAGTACTATGGCTACACCTTC.

The chain uses TRBV6-6 and TRBJ2-7, with 8 bases matching TRBD2. The J segment lost 0 bases and the V segment lost 2 bases, leaving 3 bases of the junction unmatched. The CDR3 is 15 residues long. Germline loops: CDR1 MNHNY, CDR2 SVGAGI (reference sequence). The CDR3 loop reads CASSYETSVSYEQYF. The CDR3 nucleotides are TGTGCCAGCAGTTACGAGACTAGCGTCTCCTACGAGCAGTACTTC.